This record looks at one TCR beta chain sequence and its context. It has no known antigen specificity. No much larger clone is present one base from it, and per-base qualities are unavailable. TCRbeta CDR3 regions were amplified from genomic DNA by means of the immunoSEQ Assay, a bias-controlled multiplex PCR. The paper's data handling went like this. Within the assay, amplification of reference gene primers was used to estimate how many nucleated cells each sample contained. Sequence reads were collapsed and filtered to measure the absolute abundance of every unique TCRbeta CDR3 rearrangement. For each sample, productive Simpson clonality was calculated as the square root of Simpson's diversity index over productive rearrangements. This is the immuneACCESS table as TCRdb keeps it, with only in-frame sequences that have V and J called. A part of the clones is gone; compared with another copy, unresolved V genes explain less than half, and the rest is unexplained. The D gene and trimming were derived from the DNA, and the V and J assignments and clone size from that table. The sample table holds about 330,000 clones, of which about 88% were seen once. The ten largest account for roughly 1% of the sample.

The CDR1 and CDR2 encoded by the germline V gene are MDHEN and SYDVKM. The V end loses 4 bases and the J end loses 0 bases, and a stretch of 12 bases separates them. Including the terminal cysteine and phenylalanine, the CDR3 comprises 15 residues. CDR3 DNA is the only sequence kept; it has 45 bases, read in frame from the first base. In the prospective study, participants were 18 to 89 years old, resided in fewer than 25 geographic areas of the United States, and were enrolled through a virtual design. In the prospective study, participants were assigned to cohorts based on the clinical history participants reported in a screening survey and a study questionnaire. ImmuneRACE Cohort 3 recovered participants were defined by two consecutive negative NP/OP PCR tests, healthcare professional clearance, or symptom resolution. In the prospective study, mobile phlebotomists collected whole blood, serum and a nasopharyngeal or oropharyngeal swab from each participant. Participants in the prospective study had the option to provide additional blood draws and questionnaires over an approximately 2-month period. Before DNA extraction, blood samples from the prospective study were shipped at room temperature or frozen.

The sample comes from a study of blood T cell repertoires in COVID-19 (dated by TCRdb to 2020 to 2021). Study-level background: Collaborator samples came from the United States, Italy and Spain and covered acute and convalescent phases of COVID-19. The material from the prospective study consisted of cDNA or gDNA derived from T cells, B-cell-depleted T cells, or PBMCs. The dataset comprised deeply sampled blood TCRbeta repertoires from subjects exposed to, actively infected with, or recovered from COVID-19. The repertoires were made available in a free public database intended to serve as a resource for research on the immune response to SARS-CoV-2. Samples were obtained from the ongoing ImmuneRACE study (first 160 participants) and from 1,254 subjects provided by 6 global collaborators. Nearly every sample came with metadata listing a de-identified subject ID, COVID-19 status, age in years and sex. Where HLA class I and class II types were available, the types were taken from metadata supplied by the sample provider, not from assay-based typing.

Results and caveats for the whole study, not just this receptor: Clinical and demographic metadata were provided uncurated, with the amount varying by source and participant.

The sequence derives from a woman under 40 who had recovered from COVID-19. This receptor chain uses TRBV28 and TRBJ1-2; confidence is insufficient to name the D gene. Source material: PBMCs or T cells enriched from blood (not recorded which). At the DNA level, the sequence is TGTGCCAGCAGTTCGACCCCCGGGGCTAACTATGGCTACACCTTC. This codes for CASSSTPGANYGYTF.